This T cell receptor (beta chain) originates from a study of cytomegalovirus exposure and HLA in healthy donors. Study-wide background: Most genotyped donors, roughly 83% of some 400, had Caucasian-associated genetic ancestry. Broader study findings: A later analysis linked 15,000 to 20,000 TCR beta sequences to HLA alleles at 0.05 false discovery rate.

The PCR was carried out with 60 Vbeta primers and 13 Jbeta primers. Clones were read by immunoSEQ multiplex PCR, and TCRdb kept only the in-frame ones, dropping some. In the table there are approximately 95,000 clones, over 70% of which are singletons. Points on this clone: The antigen remains unidentified.

Germline assignment: CDR1 MDHEN and CDR2 SYDVKM. Trimming cost V 5 bases and J 9 bases, with 8 bases left between them. CDR3 length equals 12 residues. As for the donors, each was a healthy bone marrow donor. The receptor was derived from a young man in good health and CMV-seropositive. The specimen sequenced was PBMCs. The chain uses TRBV28 and TRBJ1-6; no clear D. The CDR3 coding sequence is TGTGCCAGCAGTCTAATTTCTTCACCCCTCCACTTT. Translated: CASSLISSPLHF.